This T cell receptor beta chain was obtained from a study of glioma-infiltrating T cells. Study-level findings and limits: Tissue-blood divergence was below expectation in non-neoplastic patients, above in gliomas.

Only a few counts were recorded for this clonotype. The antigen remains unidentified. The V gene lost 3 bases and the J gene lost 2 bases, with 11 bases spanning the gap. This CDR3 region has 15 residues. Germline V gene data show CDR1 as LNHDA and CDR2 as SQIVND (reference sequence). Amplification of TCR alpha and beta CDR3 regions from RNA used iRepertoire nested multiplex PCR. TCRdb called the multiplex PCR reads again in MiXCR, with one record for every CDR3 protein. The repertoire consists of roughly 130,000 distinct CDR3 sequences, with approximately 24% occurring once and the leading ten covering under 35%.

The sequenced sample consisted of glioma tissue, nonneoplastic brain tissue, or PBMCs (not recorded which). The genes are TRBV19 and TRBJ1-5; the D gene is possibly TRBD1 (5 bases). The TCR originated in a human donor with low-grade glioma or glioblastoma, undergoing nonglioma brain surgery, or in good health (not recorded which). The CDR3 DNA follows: TGTGCCAGTAGTATTGGTCTAGGGGGCAATCAGCCCCAGCATTTT. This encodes CASSIGLGGNQPQHF.